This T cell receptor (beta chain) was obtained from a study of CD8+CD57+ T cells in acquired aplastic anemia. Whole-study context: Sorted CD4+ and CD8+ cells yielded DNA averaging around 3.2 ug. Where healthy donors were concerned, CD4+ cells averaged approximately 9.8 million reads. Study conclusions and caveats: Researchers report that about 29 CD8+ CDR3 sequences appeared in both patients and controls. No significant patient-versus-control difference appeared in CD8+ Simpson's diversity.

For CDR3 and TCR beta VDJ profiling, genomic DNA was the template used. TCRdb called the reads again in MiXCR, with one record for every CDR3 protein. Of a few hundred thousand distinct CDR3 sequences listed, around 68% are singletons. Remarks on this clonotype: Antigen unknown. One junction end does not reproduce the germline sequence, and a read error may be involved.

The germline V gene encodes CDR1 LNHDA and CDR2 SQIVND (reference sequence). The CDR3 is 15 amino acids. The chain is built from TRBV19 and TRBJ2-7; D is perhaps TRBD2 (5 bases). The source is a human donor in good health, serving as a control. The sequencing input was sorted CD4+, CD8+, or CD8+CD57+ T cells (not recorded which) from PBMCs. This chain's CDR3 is CASSIGKRRHYEEYF. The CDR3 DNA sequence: TGTGCCAGTAGTATCGGGAAACGGCGGCACTACGAGGAGTACTTC.